This T cell receptor (beta chain) was observed in a study of shared clonotypes between healthy human individuals. Study summary: Aged between 18 and 49, the donors were a couple of women and a few men.

Sequencing used immunoSEQ multiplex PCR; TCRdb keeps in-frame clones, though not all of them. The table has about 87,000 clones, about half seen once. CDR1 and CDR2 (germline): MNHEY, SVGAGI. Trimming shortened V by 4 bases and J by 7 bases, and 8 bases separated the two germline ends. The CDR3 is 13 residues long. Free of recent acute infections or vaccinations, the donors were healthy HIV-negative adults. Adults of Caucasian background living in Nashville, Tennessee made up all donors. Sequenced input: PBMCs. The receptor comes from a woman aged 40 to 55 in good health. Some clones in this sample may be carry-over from other donors' samples. The J gene is TRBJ1-6, the V gene TRBV6-5; no reliable D call. The CDR3 is CASSLGPNSPLHF. The CDR3 DNA sequence: TGTGCCAGCAGTTTAGGGCCGAATTCACCCCTCCACTTT.